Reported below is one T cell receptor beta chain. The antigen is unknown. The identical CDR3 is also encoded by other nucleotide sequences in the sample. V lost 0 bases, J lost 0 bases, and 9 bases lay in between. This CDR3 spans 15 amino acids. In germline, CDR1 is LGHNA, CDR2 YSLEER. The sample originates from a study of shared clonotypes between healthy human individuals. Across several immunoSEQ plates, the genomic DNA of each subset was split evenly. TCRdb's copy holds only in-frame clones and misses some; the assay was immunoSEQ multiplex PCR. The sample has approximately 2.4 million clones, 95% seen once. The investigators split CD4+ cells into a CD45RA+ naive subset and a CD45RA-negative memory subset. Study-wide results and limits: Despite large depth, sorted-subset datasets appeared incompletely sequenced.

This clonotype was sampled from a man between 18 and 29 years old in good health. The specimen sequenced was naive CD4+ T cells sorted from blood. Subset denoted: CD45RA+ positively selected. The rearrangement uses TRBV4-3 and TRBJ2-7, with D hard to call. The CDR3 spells CASSQEGSGSYEQYF. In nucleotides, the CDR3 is TGCGCCAGCAGCCAAGAAGGGTCGGGCTCCTACGAGCAGTACTTC.